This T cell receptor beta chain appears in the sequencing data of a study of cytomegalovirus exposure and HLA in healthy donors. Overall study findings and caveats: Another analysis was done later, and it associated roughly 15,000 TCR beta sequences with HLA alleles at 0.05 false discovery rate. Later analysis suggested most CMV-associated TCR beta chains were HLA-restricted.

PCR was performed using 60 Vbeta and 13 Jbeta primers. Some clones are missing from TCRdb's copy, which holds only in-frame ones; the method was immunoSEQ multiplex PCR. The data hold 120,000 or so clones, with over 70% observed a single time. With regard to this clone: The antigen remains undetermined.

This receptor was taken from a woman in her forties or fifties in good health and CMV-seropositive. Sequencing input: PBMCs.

The CDR3 here is CASSWTGGNTIYF. CDR3 in DNA: TGTGCCAGCAGCTGGACAGGAGGAAACACCATATATTTT. V and J are TRBV7-9 and TRBJ1-3, with 7 bases matching TRBD1. Per the germline V gene, CDR1 is SEHNR and CDR2 is FQNEAQ (reference sequence). The CDR3 is 13 amino acids. With V trimmed by 4 bases and J by 4 bases, 1 base remained unmatched.